This TCR beta chain was sequenced for a study of shared clonotypes between healthy human individuals. The sample holds a few counts of this clone. This table comes from immunoSEQ multiplex PCR, and its TCRdb copy is limited to in-frame clones, with some not included. The table lists 170,000 or so clones, around 63% of them singletons. V was pared by 4 bases and J by 4 bases, with 14 bases of the junction left unmatched. CDR3 size: 17 residues. Germline V gives CDR1 SGHTA, CDR2 FQGNSA. Input material: memory CD4+ T cells sorted from blood. Subset reported: CD45RA-negative fraction. The chain is built from TRBV7-2 and TRBJ1-2; 8 positions agree with TRBD1. The receptor was isolated from a man younger than 45 in good health. The CDR3: CASSYDRGLVDAYGYTF. Written as DNA, the CDR3 is TGTGCCAGCAGCTATGACAGGGGCCTAGTCGACGCCTATGGCTACACCTTC. Variable domain in full (rest from reference TRBV7-2 and TRBJ1-2): GAGVSQSPSNKVTEKGKDVELRCDPISGHTALYWYRQSLGQGLEFLIYFQGNSAPDKSGLPSDRFSAERTGGSVSTLTIQRTQQEDSAVYLCASSYDRGLVDAYGYTFGSGTRLTVV.